Sequencing of this TCR beta chain was carried out in a study of CD8+ T cells in alopecia areata. As the sequencing template, cDNA was produced by extracting RNA and reverse transcribing it. Assay used: immunoSEQ multiplex PCR; TCRdb lists only in-frame clones, some missing. This repertoire shows 190,000 or so clones, 58% found once; its top ten account for roughly 12%. Looked up from germline, CDR1 is SGHAT and CDR2 is FQNNGV. The CDR3 runs 15 residues. V was trimmed by 4 bases and J by 3 bases, leaving 15 bases between them. This clone was found a few times. Indicated treatment: oral pan-JAK inhibitor, 5-10 mg twice daily.

The chain carries TRBV11-2 and TRBJ1-2; D gene uncertain. This specimen consisted of CD8+ T cells sorted from blood, obtained at week 24, from a patient treated with tofacitinib. The receptor was isolated from a human donor with alopecia areata. Here the CDR3 reads CASSSRPFWDYGYTF. Written as DNA, the CDR3 is TGTGCCAGCAGCTCCCGACCCTTCTGGGACTATGGCTACACCTTC. The variable domain in full, completed from reference TRBV11-2 and TRBJ1-2, reads EAGVAQSPRYKIIEKRQSVAFWCNPISGHATLYWYQQILGQGPKLLIQFQNNGVVDDSQLPKDRFSAERLKGVDSTLKIQPAKLEDSAVYLCASSSRPFWDYGYTFGSGTRLTVV.